A single sample is the source of the 32 T cell receptor beta chains below, sequenced in a study of blood T cell repertoires in COVID-19. Generated by immunoSEQ multiplex PCR, the TCRdb table keeps only in-frame clones and is missing some. Of around 160,000 clones listed, roughly 78% are singletons. The sequenced sample consisted of peripheral blood. The receptors shown here come from a human donor with acute or convalescent COVID-19. The donor label of this sample is uncertain.

J is TRBJ1-4 and V is TRBV2; 8 nucleotides align to TRBD1. CDR3 length: 16 amino acids. V dropped 6 bases and J dropped 8; count of bases not matched to a gene: 14. Per the germline V gene, CDR1 is SNHLY and CDR2 is FYNNEI. The CDR3 loop reads CASRRLTRGQNEKLFF. The CDR3 DNA reads TGTGCCAGCAGGAGGCTGACCAGGGGGCAAAACGAAAAACTGTTTTTT.

The V and J genes are TRBV5-1 and TRBJ2-7; 7 positions agree with TRBD1. The CDR3 covers 14 residues. Germline assignment: CDR1 SGHRS and CDR2 YFSETQ. Trimming removed 2 bases from V and 3 bases from J; junction bases left unmatched: 5. CDR3 in amino acids: CASSFQGQHYEQYF. Written as DNA, the CDR3 is TGCGCCAGCAGCTTCCAGGGACAGCACTACGAGCAGTACTTC.

The CDR3 region is CASSATGGSLGGYTF. CDR3 DNA: TGTGCCAGCAGCGCCACAGGGGGATCGCTAGGTGGCTACACCTTC. The chain has TRBV6-4 and TRBJ1-2; the match to TRBD1 covers 8 bases. J gave up 7 bases and V 6 bases, and 13 bases lay outside the gene matches. The CDR3 consists of 15 residues. Germline values: CDR1 MRHNA, CDR2 SNTAGT.

The chain couples TRBV19 to TRBJ2-2, with 10 bases lining up with TRBD1. This CDR3 spans 16 amino acids. Germline V lookup: CDR1 LNHDA, CDR2 SQIVND (reference sequence). After removal of 2 bases from V and 7 bases from J, the junction contained 7 bases not matched to a gene. CDR3 coding DNA: TGTGCCAGTAGTATACCGGGACAGGGGAAGGGCGGGGAGCTGTTTTTT. It yields the protein CASSIPGQGKGGELFF.

A note on this clone: The sample has other DNA sequences that encode this CDR3 too. The chain carries TRBV7-2 and TRBJ1-1; a possible D gene is TRBD1 (5 bases). Per germline, CDR1 SGHTA and CDR2 FQGNSA. Trimming took off 5 bases at V and 1 base at J, with 11 bases between the two ends. The CDR3 runs 14 residues. CDR3 sequence (DNA): TGTGCCAGCAGCCTTAGGCAGGGGAACACTGAAGCTTTCTTT. Protein product: CASSLRQGNTEAFF.

In nucleotides, the CDR3 is TGTGCCAGTAGTATAGGACGACAGGGGGCGCGAGATCAGCCCCAGCATTTT. Translation gives CASSIGRQGARDQPQHF. This chain uses TRBV19 with TRBJ1-5; 10 bases line up with TRBD1. CDR3 size: 17 residues. Germline V gene data show CDR1 as LNHDA and CDR2 as SQIVND (reference sequence). V was pared by 1 base and J by 5 bases, with 8 bases of the junction left unmatched. Drawing the rest from reference TRBV19 and TRBJ1-5, the complete variable domain is DGGITQSPKYLFRKEGQNVTLSCEQNLNHDAMYWYRQDPGQGLRLIYYSQIVNDFQKGDIAEGYSVSREKKESFPLTVTSAQKNPTAFYLCASSIGRQGARDQPQHFGDGTRLSIL.

This rearrangement joins TRBV3-1 (or the pseudogene TRBV3-2) to TRBJ1-2; the match to TRBD1 covers 7 bases. The V and J ends lost 4 bases and 6 bases, in that order; junction bases with no gene match: 11. Per the germline V gene, CDR1 is LGHDT and CDR2 is YNNKEL (reference sequence). The length of the CDR3 is 15 residues. The CDR3 reads CASSPQRTTGDGYTF. CDR3 nucleotides: TGTGCCAGCAGCCCCCAACGTACTACAGGGGATGGCTACACCTTC.

The chain recombines TRBV15 with TRBJ1-5; D call uncertain. CDR1 LNHNV and CDR2 YYDKDF come from the germline V gene (reference sequence). The CDR3 extends over 15 amino acids. The V gene lost 0 bases and the J gene lost 3 bases, with 9 bases spanning the gap. CDR3 loop: CATSRDRTDNQPQHF. The CDR3 coding sequence is TGTGCCACCAGCAGAGATAGAACAGACAATCAGCCCCAGCATTTT.

Turning to this clone: Within the sample, other DNA sequences also encode this same CDR3. The V call is TRBV7-9, the J call TRBJ1-1, with D possibly being TRBD1 (6 bases). The CDR3 loop spans 14 amino acids. The germline V and J ends were trimmed by 0 bases and 1 base, with 6 bases remaining between them. The germline gives CDR1 SEHNR, CDR2 FQNEAQ (reference sequence). The CDR3 here is CASSLATGNTEAFF. The CDR3 region has the DNA TGTGCCAGCAGCTTAGCGACAGGGAACACTGAAGCTTTCTTT. Full variable domain (outside the CDR3, taken from reference TRBV7-9 and TRBJ1-1): DTGVSQNPRHKITKRGQNVTFRCDPISEHNRLYWYRQTLGQGPEFLTYFQNEAQLEKSRLLSDRFSAERPKGSFSTLEIQRTEQGDSAMYLCASSLATGNTEAFFGQGTRLTVV.

The chain uses TRBV6-2 or TRBV6-3 and TRBJ1-1; TRBD1 is a possible D gene (5 bases). The ends were cut back, 0 bases at V and 4 bases at J, with 18 bases in the middle. CDR1 and CDR2 (germline): MNHEY, SVGEGT. This CDR3 comprises 17 residues. The CDR3 loop is CASSYSVLIGGSTEAFF. The CDR3 nucleotides read TGTGCCAGCAGTTACTCGGTTCTTATCGGGGGTAGCACTGAAGCTTTCTTT.

The chain has TRBV30 and TRBJ1-2; D unclear. The length of the CDR3 is 11 residues. The germline V and J ends were trimmed by 0 bases and 5 bases, with 4 bases remaining between them. Germline loops: CDR1 GTSNPN, CDR2 SVGIG (reference sequence). The CDR3 region is CAWSVGYGYTF. As DNA, the CDR3 is TGTGCCTGGAGTGTCGGGTATGGCTACACCTTC.

The chain is built from TRBV6-5 and TRBJ2-2; TRBD2 matches at 7 bases. The germline CDR1 and CDR2 sequences are MNHEY and SVGAGI. The CDR3 runs to 13 residues. J lost 4 bases, V lost 10 bases, and 6 bases had no gene match. The CDR3 protein is CATRREGTGELFF. The CDR3, as DNA: TGTGCCACCAGAAGGGAGGGCACCGGGGAGCTGTTTTTT.

This sequence joins TRBV30 and TRBJ1-3; D is undetermined. This CDR3 region has 11 residues. V was shortened by 1 base and J by 8 bases, with 6 bases between the two germline ends. Germline V gives CDR1 GTSNPN, CDR2 SVGIG (reference sequence). CDR3 in amino acids: CAWSAADTIYF. In DNA, the CDR3 is TGTGCCTGGAGTGCCGCGGACACCATATATTTT.

The CDR3 sequence: CASSSRDRFAGNTIYF. The CDR3 DNA sequence: TGTGCCAGCAGCTCCCGGGACAGATTTGCCGGAAACACCATATATTTT. The chain employs TRBV7-9 and TRBJ1-3; the match to TRBD1 covers 7 bases. The CDR3 has 16 amino acids. Per germline, CDR1 SEHNR and CDR2 FQNEAQ (reference sequence). The trim removed 4 bases at V and 4 bases at J, leaving 10 bases unmatched.

The chain is built from TRBV6-4 and TRBJ1-2, with 8 bases matching TRBD1. Trimming cost V 0 bases and J 6 bases; bases outside gene matches: 6. The CDR3 covers 15 residues. Looked up from germline, CDR1 is MRHNA and CDR2 is SNTAGT. The CDR3, as DNA: TGTGCCAGCAGTGACTCGGACAGGGCTAGGCATGGCTACACCTTC. It specifies CASSDSDRARHGYTF.

This chain joins TRBV5-1 and TRBJ1-2; TRBD1 agrees at 8 bases. The CDR3 contains 13 residues. Germline V gene sequence: CDR1 SGHRS, CDR2 YFSETQ. Trimming at V came to 4 bases and at J to 3 bases, leaving 2 bases not matched to a gene. The CDR3 loop is CASSPTGDYGYTF. DNA of the CDR3: TGCGCCAGCAGCCCGACAGGGGACTATGGCTACACCTTC.

This chain uses TRBV7-3 with TRBJ2-7; no firm D call. The CDR3 runs 14 residues. Trimming took 1 base from V and 1 from J, leaving 8 bases between them. CDR1 and CDR2 from the germline V gene are SGHTA and FQGTGA. The CDR3 loop reads CASSLMANSYEQYF. For the CDR3, the DNA is TGTGCCAGCAGCTTAATGGCAAATTCCTACGAGCAGTACTTC.

The chain combines TRBV3-1 (or the pseudogene TRBV3-2) with TRBJ1-1; 11 bases match TRBD1. V lost 4 bases and J lost 11; bases outside the gene matches: 6. Germline V CDR1 and CDR2: LGHDT, YNNKEL (reference sequence). This CDR3 spans 13 amino acids. The CDR3 sequence: CASSRLGQGAAFF. The CDR3 DNA reads TGTGCCAGCAGCCGACTCGGACAGGGGGCTGCTTTCTTT.

The chain joins TRBV15 to TRBJ2-1; TRBD1 agrees at 9 bases. The J segment lost 15 bases and the V segment lost 0 bases, leaving 9 bases of the junction unmatched. This CDR3 spans 14 amino acids. Germline values: CDR1 LNHNV, CDR2 YYDKDF (reference sequence). CDR3 coding DNA: TGTGCCACCAGCAGAGATCGGAACAGGGGGCTTCGGTTCTTC. It encodes CATSRDRNRGLRFF. Supplemented by reference TRBV15 and TRBJ2-1, the full variable domain reads DAMVIQNPRYQVTQFGKPVTLSCSQTLNHNVMYWYQQKSSQAPKLLFHYYDKDFNNEADTPDNFQSRRPNTSFCFLDIRSPGLGDTAMYLCATSRDRNRGLRFFGPGTRLTVL.

The rearrangement links TRBV5-1 to TRBJ1-6, with D unclear. CDR3 size: 15 residues. Trimming took 3 bases from V and 2 from J, leaving 9 bases between them. Germline V gene data show CDR1 as SGHRS and CDR2 as YFSETQ. CDR3 protein: CASSSGEPYNSPLHF. CDR3 coding DNA: TGCGCCAGCAGCTCTGGGGAGCCCTATAATTCACCCCTCCACTTT.

In its sample, this clone was seen once. The chain has TRBV4-3 and TRBJ2-7; 11 bases map to TRBD2. Germline V gene sequence: CDR1 LGHNA, CDR2 YSLEER. The CDR3 sequence is 15 residues long. The ends lost 1 base at V and 2 bases at J; junction bases unmatched: 1. The CDR3 spells CASSQVSGGAYEQYF. The CDR3 nucleotides read TGCGCCAGCAGCCAAGTTAGCGGGGGGGCCTACGAGCAGTACTTC.

The chain combines TRBV6-2 or TRBV6-3 with TRBJ1-2, with no clear D. The V end lost 2 bases, the J end lost 7 bases, and 11 bases lay between the germline ends. CDR1 and CDR2 from the germline V gene are MNHEY and SVGEGT. The CDR3 spans 13 residues. CDR3 sequence (DNA): TGTGCCAGCAGTTACAGCGGGGAACGTGGCTACACCTTC. This translates into CASSYSGERGYTF.

This clone was recorded only once. The chain uses TRBV15 and TRBJ1-3; a possible D gene is TRBD1 (6 bases). From germline, CDR1 is LNHNV and CDR2 YYDKDF (reference sequence). V was clipped by 0 bases and J by 1 base, with 16 bases between them. CDR3 length: 18 residues. The DNA of the CDR3 is TGTGCCACCAGCAGAGATCTTGCGGCAGGGGCTTCTGGAAACACCATATATTTT. This sequence encodes CATSRDLAAGASGNTIYF.

The rearrangement joins TRBV4-3 to TRBJ1-5; no definite D call. Germline CDR1 is LGHNA and CDR2 is YSLEER. The CDR3 has 13 amino acids. The V end lost 0 bases, the J end lost 7 bases, and 7 bases lay between the germline ends. DNA for the CDR3: TGCGCCAGCAGCCAAGAGTTGAGGCAGCCCCAGCATTTT. Translation: CASSQELRQPQHF.

The rearrangement uses TRBV7-9 and TRBJ1-2; TRBD1 aligns across 7 bases. Trimming removed 4 bases from V and 8 bases from J; junction bases left unmatched: 4. This CDR3 comprises 12 residues. Per germline, CDR1 SEHNR and CDR2 FQNEAQ (reference sequence). The CDR3 loop is CASSSGQVGYTF. DNA of the CDR3: TGTGCCAGCAGCTCTGGACAGGTCGGCTACACCTTC. Supplemented by reference TRBV7-9 and TRBJ1-2, the full variable domain reads DTGVSQNPRHKITKRGQNVTFRCDPISEHNRLYWYRQTLGQGPEFLTYFQNEAQLEKSRLLSDRFSAERPKGSFSTLEIQRTEQGDSAMYLCASSSGQVGYTFGSGTRLTVV.

This sequence joins TRBV23-1 and TRBJ1-2; a weak D match, TRBD1 (5 bases). TRBV23-1 is assigned to the ORF class and has an uncertain function. The CDR3 runs to 13 residues. V lost 2 bases and J lost 7, with 11 bases in between. CDR3 DNA: TGCGCCAGCAGTCAAATATTCGGGGGTGGCTACACCTTC. This gives the protein CASSQIFGGGYTF.

The V gene is TRBV10-2, the J gene TRBJ2-1; maybe TRBD1 (5 bases). The CDR3 is made up of 17 amino acids. Germline-derived CDR1 and CDR2 are WSHSY and SAAADI. Trimming removed 0 bases from V and 5 bases from J, with 17 bases in between. Here the CDR3 reads CASSESSFSIGDNEQFF. The CDR3 DNA reads as TGCGCCAGCAGTGAGTCGTCATTCAGTATAGGGGACAATGAGCAGTTCTTC.

This clone has a handful of counts. The V gene is TRBV7-6, the J gene TRBJ2-2; D perhaps matches TRBD2 (5 bases). This CDR3 contains 16 residues. The germline V gene has CDR1 SGHVS and CDR2 FNYEAQ. Trimming left V 1 base short and J 4 bases short, with 13 bases between. CDR3 amino acids: CASSLVALALTGELFF. CDR3 DNA sequence: TGTGCCAGCAGCTTAGTTGCGCTAGCCCTCACCGGGGAGCTGTTTTTT.

The chain carries TRBV29-1 and TRBJ2-7; 9 bases are a match to TRBD1. Germline assignment: CDR1 SQVTM and CDR2 ANQGSEA. V lost 7 bases and J lost 7; bases outside the gene matches: 11. The CDR3 is made up of 13 amino acids. The CDR3 sequence: CSAQQGQGREQYF. The CDR3 DNA sequence: TGCAGCGCCCAGCAGGGACAGGGCCGGGAGCAGTACTTC.

The gene calls are TRBV3-1 (or the pseudogene TRBV3-2) and TRBJ1-3; maybe TRBD1 (5 bases). CDR1 LGHDT and CDR2 YNNKEL come from the germline V gene (reference sequence). Between the trimmed V and J ends, which lost 2 bases and 3 bases, there was a span of 11 bases. The CDR3 runs 15 residues. In nucleotides, the CDR3 is TGTGCCAGCAGCCAAAAGGGGCGCGGTGGAAACACCATATATTTT. Its translation is CASSQKGRGGNTIYF.

This clone was counted only a few times. The rearrangement links TRBV7-9 to TRBJ2-7; 7 nucleotides agree with TRBD1. The CDR3 contains 13 residues. Germline V gene data show CDR1 as SEHNR and CDR2 as FQNEAQ (reference sequence). After removal of 6 bases from V and 1 base from J, the junction contained 3 bases not matched to a gene. CDR3 DNA: TGTGCCAGCAGTGACAGGGCATCCTACGAGCAGTACTTC. Its translation is CASSDRASYEQYF.

This rearrangement joins TRBV5-1 to TRBJ1-5; unclear D gene. Per the germline V gene, CDR1 is SGHRS and CDR2 is YFSETQ. The CDR3 covers 12 residues. Trimming left V 8 bases short and J 2 bases short, with 8 bases between. The CDR3 region is CASCRGNQPQHF. The CDR3 nucleotides are TGCGCCAGTTGCCGGGGCAATCAGCCCCAGCATTTT.